What follows are 9 T cell receptor beta chains derived from one specimen sequenced in a study of blood T cells in healthy people across ages. A J-beta primer mix and a sample-barcoded 5' primer were used in a second PCR of roughly 6 to 11 cycles. TCRdb reprocessed the 5' RACE reads via MiXCR and lists one record per CDR3 protein. The table includes 630,000 or so distinct CDR3 sequences, approximately 29% detected once. The sequencing input was blood. The source of these receptors is a woman older than 75 in good health.

The sample holds a few counts of this clonotype. The chain recombines TRBV30 with TRBJ2-6; D is unclear. The CDR3 has 13 amino acids. The V end was cut by 6 bases, the J end by 0 bases, with 6 bases between. Germline CDR1 reads GTSNPN; CDR2 reads SVGIG (reference sequence). CDR3: CACVSSGANVLTF. CDR3 DNA sequence: TGTGCCTGTGTTAGCTCTGGGGCCAACGTCCTGACTTTC.

This clonotype was counted only a few times. The V and J genes are TRBV4-2 and TRBJ1-5; D gene unclear. CDR1 and CDR2 from the germline V gene are LGHNA and YNFKEQ. The CDR3 consists of 15 residues. V dropped 2 bases and J dropped 0 bases, with 8 bases sitting between them. CDR3 amino acids: CASSQSVFSNQPQHF. DNA for the CDR3: TGTGCCAGCAGCCAAAGTGTTTTTAGCAATCAGCCCCAGCATTTT.

The sample holds many counts of this clonotype. The V call is TRBV6-5, the J call TRBJ2-3; D gene ambiguous. There are 14 residues in the CDR3. Germline assignment: CDR1 MNHEY and CDR2 SVGAGI. Trimming pared 7 bases from V and 5 bases from J, leaving 16 bases between. In nucleotides, the CDR3 is TGTGCCAGCAAGACGGGCTTTAGTGGAGATACGCAGTATTTT. Protein sequence: CASKTGFSGDTQYF.

V gene TRBV3-1 combines with J gene TRBJ1-6; perhaps TRBD1 as D (5 bases). Trimming stripped 2 bases from V and 10 bases from J, with 12 bases between. Germline CDR1 reads LGHDT; CDR2 reads YNNKEL (reference sequence). The CDR3 totals 14 residues. The CDR3 DNA is TGTGCCAGCAGCCAACCGGGACGGGGCTCACCCCTCCACTTT. This gives the protein CASSQPGRGSPLHF.

Only a few counts were recorded for this clonotype. V and J are TRBV6-5 and TRBJ2-2, with D unresolved. V lost 4 bases to trimming and J lost 5 bases, with 8 bases between them. The germline V gene encodes CDR1 MNHEY and CDR2 SVGAGI. The CDR3 consists of 13 residues. The CDR3 DNA sequence: TGTGCCAGCAGTTCAAGGATAACCGGGGAGCTGTTTTTT. It encodes CASSSRITGELFF.

The table lists this clonotype with a few counts. The V gene is TRBV30, the J gene TRBJ2-2; no clear D. Trimming cost V 8 bases and J 0 bases, with 13 bases left between them. CDR3 length: 14 residues. The germline gives CDR1 GTSNPN, CDR2 SVGIG (reference sequence). The CDR3 nucleotides read TGTGCCGGCAGTGGAATTTCGAACACCGGGGAGCTGTTTTTT. As protein: CAGSGISNTGELFF. The full variable domain, its missing parts supplied by reference TRBV30 and TRBJ2-2, is SQTIHQWPATLVQPVGSPLSLECTVEGTSNPNLYWYRQAAGRGLQLLFYSVGIGQISSEVPQNLSASRPQDRQFILSSKKLLLSDSGFYLCAGSGISNTGELFFGEGSRLTVL.

This clonotype was found many times. The chain links TRBV5-1 to TRBJ2-1, with D perhaps matching TRBD2 (5 bases). The CDR3 has 18 residues. CDR1 and CDR2 from the germline V gene are SGHRS and YFSETQ. Trimming stripped 4 bases from V and 0 bases from J, with 20 bases between. The CDR3 nucleotides are TGCGCCAGCAGCGAAGGACTTGCCGCTTTGAGCTCCTACAATGAGCAGTTCTTC. This encodes CASSEGLAALSSYNEQFF.

This clonotype was seen only a few times. The rearrangement joins TRBV18 to TRBJ2-1; TRBD2 matches 9 bases. The CDR3 runs 15 residues. Per the germline V gene, CDR1 is KGHSH and CDR2 is LQKENI. The trim removed 6 bases at V and 9 bases at J, leaving 12 bases unmatched. The CDR3 DNA is TGTGCCAGCTCCCCCCTTGGCGGGGGGGCCACTGAGCAGTTCTTC. Translated: CASSPLGGGATEQFF.

This clonotype was counted at least ten times. V usage is TRBV7-2 and J usage is TRBJ1-2; no reliable D call. V lost 1 base, J lost 5 bases, and 14 bases lay in between. Germline CDR1 and CDR2: SGHTA and FQGNSA. CDR3 length: 15 amino acids. The chain's CDR3 is CASSLDPGRPYGYTF. The DNA of the CDR3 is TGTGCCAGCAGCTTAGACCCGGGGAGGCCATATGGCTACACCTTC.